Reported below is one TCR beta chain. Cohorts were based on clinical histories the participants reported. This CDR3 comprises 16 residues. The ends lost 0 bases at V and 6 bases at J; junction bases unmatched: 8. Germline CDR1 reads MNHNS; CDR2 reads SASEGT. The data were obtained in a study of blood T cell repertoires in COVID-19. Whole-study context: T cells, B-cell-depleted T cells, or PBMCs provided the cDNA or gDNA that served as material.

In the original analysis: Reference gene primer amplification yielded estimated nucleated cell counts. Sequencing was performed with immunoSEQ multiplex PCR; in TCRdb, only in-frame clones are kept and a portion is missing. V and J calls and clone size follow that table, whereas D and trimming were derived from the DNA. In the table there are 200,000 to 300,000 clones, around 88% of which are singletons. The sample comprised PBMCs or T cells enriched from blood (not recorded which). The chain couples TRBV6-1 to TRBJ2-1, with 7 bases aligning to TRBD2. This sequence was found in a woman in her 30s who had recovered from COVID-19. In DNA form, the CDR3 reads TGTGCCAGCAGTGAAGCCCTTGGACTAGTTTCCAATGAGCAGTTCTTC. This encodes CASSEALGLVSNEQFF.